The clone carrying this T cell receptor beta chain was observed a single time. Constant-region reverse primers amplified full-length variable regions, followed by semi-nested Nested Universal Primer A PCR. From the 5' RACE reads, TCRdb called clonotypes with MiXCR, one entry per CDR3 protein. The table lists tens of thousands of distinct CDR3 sequences, roughly a fifth of them singletons. Tregs were sorted as CD4+CD25+CD127-/low cells. V was pared by 6 bases and J by 2 bases, with 19 bases between. CDR3 length: 17 amino acids. Germline CDR1 reads SEHNR; CDR2 reads FQNEAQ (reference sequence). The receptor was isolated from a female donor with breast cancer. The rearrangement links TRBV7-9 to TRBJ2-2, with a weak D call TRBD2 (5 bases). What was sequenced was Tregs sorted from blood. DNA for the CDR3: TGTGCCAGCAGTACCGGGGAGCCTCTAATTAACACCGGGGAGCTGTTTTTT. Protein: CASSTGEPLINTGELFF. The full variable domain, its missing parts supplied by reference TRBV7-9 and TRBJ2-2, is DTGVSQNPRHKITKRGQNVTFRCDPISEHNRLYWYRQTLGQGPEFLTYFQNEAQLEKSRLLSDRFSAERPKGSFSTLEIQRTEQGDSAMYLCASSTGEPLINTGELFFGEGSRLTVL.